These 17 T cell receptor beta chains were all obtained from the same sample, sequenced in a study of technical replicates of blood from a handful of donors. Some clones are missing from TCRdb's copy, which holds only in-frame ones; the method was immunoSEQ multiplex PCR. The sample shows roughly 74,000 clones, 90% to 95% of them seen only once. Source material: T cells isolated from PBMCs. The source of these receptors is a human donor in good health.

The genes are TRBV4-1 and TRBJ2-3; 8 nucleotides line up with TRBD2. The CDR3 loop spans 17 amino acids. CDR1 and CDR2 (germline): MGHRA, YSYEKL. The V and J ends lost 3 bases and 3 bases, in that order; junction bases with no gene match: 11. CDR3 loop: CASSQFLHQRETDTQYF. In DNA form, the CDR3 reads TGCGCCAGCAGCCAGTTCCTTCATCAGCGGGAGACAGATACGCAGTATTTT.

The gene calls are TRBV19 and TRBJ1-5, with 9 nucleotides matching TRBD1. Looked up from germline, CDR1 is LNHDA and CDR2 is SQIVND (reference sequence). The CDR3 runs 16 residues. Unmatched junction bases numbered 8, after V lost 1 base and J lost 7 bases. The CDR3: CASSIVRRTGGQPQHF. The CDR3 DNA follows: TGTGCCAGTAGTATAGTCCGCCGCACAGGGGGCCAGCCCCAGCATTTT. The full variable domain, completed using reference TRBV19 and TRBJ1-5, is DGGITQSPKYLFRKEGQNVTLSCEQNLNHDAMYWYRQDPGQGLRLIYYSQIVNDFQKGDIAEGYSVSREKKESFPLTVTSAQKNPTAFYLCASSIVRRTGGQPQHFGDGTRLSIL.

This rearrangement joins TRBV6-1 to TRBJ2-3; 12 bases align to TRBD2. The junction had 5 bases not matched to a gene; V was cut back by 2 bases and J by 2 bases. This CDR3 has 17 amino acids. From germline, CDR1 is MNHNS and CDR2 SASEGT. The CDR3 sequence: CASSEWGLAGLTDTQYF. DNA for the CDR3: TGTGCCAGCAGTGAATGGGGACTAGCGGGCCTCACAGATACGCAGTATTTT.

The chain links TRBV6-1 to TRBJ2-1, with D unclear. Germline CDR1 and CDR2: MNHNS and SASEGT. This CDR3 contains 14 residues. Deletions cut 4 bases from V and 2 bases from J, with 9 bases between. CDR3 amino acids: CASSAPYPYNEQFF. CDR3 nucleotides: TGTGCCAGCAGTGCTCCCTATCCCTACAATGAGCAGTTCTTC.

This clone was counted only a few times. This chain links TRBV5-1 with TRBJ1-2, with D possibly TRBD1 on 6 matching bases. Germline V gene data show CDR1 as SGHRS and CDR2 as YFSETQ. This CDR3 has 14 amino acids. V gave up 5 bases and J gave up 0 bases, with 11 bases separating them. CDR3 residues: CASSTGTSNYGYTF. In DNA, the CDR3 is TGCGCCAGCAGTACCGGGACATCTAACTATGGCTACACCTTC.

This CDR3 is CAWSVLGRTEAFF. Here the CDR3 DNA reads TGTGCCTGGAGTGTACTGGGGCGCACTGAAGCTTTCTTT. V gene TRBV30 combines with J gene TRBJ1-1; possibly TRBD1 for D (5 bases). The V end was cut by 0 bases, the J end by 4 bases, with 9 bases between. The CDR3 has 13 amino acids. Germline V gives CDR1 GTSNPN, CDR2 SVGIG (reference sequence).

The rearrangement uses TRBV28 and TRBJ1-1; TRBD1 matches 7 bases. V dropped 5 bases and J dropped 6; count of bases not matched to a gene: 9. This CDR3 is built from 14 residues. The germline V gene has CDR1 MDHEN and CDR2 SYDVKM. CDR3 nucleotide sequence: TGTGCCAGCAGTAGCCCCCAGGGGGAAGCTGAAGCTTTCTTT. It encodes CASSSPQGEAEAFF.

CDR3 protein: CASSDASGTDTQYF. CDR3 nucleotides: TGTGCCAGCAGCGATGCCTCAGGCACAGATACGCAGTATTTT. The chain links TRBV5-6 to TRBJ2-3, with D unresolved. Trimming shortened V by 4 bases and J by 1 base, and 10 bases separated the two germline ends. CDR1 and CDR2 from the germline V gene are SGHDT and YYEEEE. This CDR3 region has 14 residues.

The chain couples TRBV5-1 to TRBJ1-1; 8 positions agree with TRBD1. V lost 0 bases and J lost 2; bases outside the gene matches: 6. CDR1 SGHRS and CDR2 YFSETQ come from the germline V gene. This CDR3 comprises 16 residues. CDR3 protein: CASSLGDRGLNTEAFF. The CDR3, as DNA: TGCGCCAGCAGCTTGGGCGACAGGGGACTAAACACTGAAGCTTTCTTT.

The chain carries TRBV28 and TRBJ1-4; no reliable D call. The CDR3 covers 15 residues. Per germline, CDR1 MDHEN and CDR2 SYDVKM. V dropped 6 bases and J dropped 0 bases, with 11 bases sitting between them. The CDR3, as DNA: TGTGCCAGCAGAGATGGGAGGGCAACTAATGAAAAACTGTTTTTT. This codes for CASRDGRATNEKLFF.

V usage is TRBV7-2 and J usage is TRBJ1-2, with 7 bases aligning to TRBD1. Trimming took 5 bases from V and 6 from J; bases not matched to a gene: 3. Germline CDR1 is SGHTA and CDR2 is FQGNSA. The CDR3 runs to 12 residues. CDR3 nucleotide sequence: TGTGCCAGCAGCCTGACAGGGCATGGCTACACCTTC. Translation: CASSLTGHGYTF.

V is TRBV28 and J is TRBJ2-3; D remains unclear. This CDR3 has 15 residues. V shed 2 bases and J shed 7 bases, with 16 bases lying between them. The germline CDR1 and CDR2 sequences are MDHEN and SYDVKM. CDR3 in amino acids: CASSLALDVQNTQYF. Here the CDR3 DNA reads TGTGCCAGCAGTTTAGCTCTAGATGTTCAAAATACGCAGTATTTT.

The V gene is TRBV9, the J gene TRBJ2-1, with TRBD2 as a possible D gene (5 bases). The CDR3 runs to 12 residues. CDR1 and CDR2 (germline): SGDLS, YYNGEE. The V end was cut by 0 bases, the J end by 7 bases, with 5 bases between. The CDR3 spells CASSVERNEQFF. DNA for the CDR3: TGTGCCAGCAGCGTAGAGCGGAATGAGCAGTTCTTC.

This clone was seen more than once but under ten times. The gene calls are TRBV6-5 and TRBJ1-1; 7 bases fit TRBD1. Germline values: CDR1 MNHEY, CDR2 SVGAGI. V gave up 4 bases and J gave up 3 bases; unmatched junction bases: 8. This CDR3 is built from 15 residues. CDR3 nucleotide sequence: TGTGCCAGCAGTTTGGACAGGTATGGGTACACTGAAGCTTTCTTT. It translates to CASSLDRYGYTEAFF.

V and J are TRBV4-3 and TRBJ2-7; a weak D match, TRBD2 (5 bases). The CDR3 runs to 13 residues. V dropped 2 bases and J dropped 7 bases, with 12 bases sitting between them. The germline gives CDR1 LGHNA, CDR2 YSLEER. The CDR3 sequence: CASSQTRVGEQYF. The CDR3 nucleotides are TGCGCCAGCAGCCAAACGAGGGTGGGGGAGCAGTACTTC.

The chain uses TRBV19 and TRBJ1-1; tentative D call: TRBD1 (5 bases). Germline-derived CDR1 and CDR2 are LNHDA and SQIVND (reference sequence). This CDR3 region has 14 residues. V gave up 7 bases and J gave up 2 bases, with 14 bases separating them. DNA of the CDR3: TGTGCCAGTATGCCCCGACAGTTAAACACTGAAGCTTTCTTT. Its translation: CASMPRQLNTEAFF.

The chain joins TRBV7-2 to TRBJ1-1, with D possibly being TRBD1 (5 bases). Germline V lookup: CDR1 SGHTA, CDR2 FQGNSA. The CDR3 has 15 amino acids. V lost 5 bases and J lost 3, with 16 bases in between. DNA for the CDR3: TGTGCCAGCAGCCCGCAGGGCGGGGCGGACACTGAAGCTTTCTTT. Protein product: CASSPQGGADTEAFF.